The clone carrying this T cell receptor beta chain has just one count. Its cognate antigen is unknown. V dropped 3 bases and J dropped 6 bases, with 11 bases sitting between them. CDR3 length equals 13 residues. Germline CDR1 and CDR2: SEHNR and FQNEAQ (reference sequence). The data stem from a study of graft-versus-host responses after intestinal transplantation. About the research overall: Transplants were multivisceral, liver-intestinal, or isolated intestinal. The study gave all recipients anti-thymocyte globulin induction, then tacrolimus and steroids for 2 to 3 years.

Overall study results and limits: Graft-versus-host to host-versus-graft clonal ratios in allografts were high in patients with graft-donor T cell macrochimerism. GvH clones occurred in recipient marrow; some first appeared in ileum or blood.

TCRdb's copy holds only in-frame clones and misses some; the assay was immunoSEQ multiplex PCR. The sample records 45,000 to 50,000 clones, roughly 93% being singletons. The TCR originated in a human patient who received an intestinal transplant, so some T cells may come from the graft donor. The material sequenced was PBMCs, taken about 800 days after a first intestinal transplant, on the day of a second. V and J are TRBV7-9 and TRBJ1-1; D unclear. The CDR3: CASSLVGRAEAFF. DNA of the CDR3: TGTGCCAGCAGCTTGGTAGGTCGGGCTGAAGCTTTCTTT.